What follows is one TCR beta chain and its context. The source of the sample is a study of blood T cell repertoires in COVID-19. Study overall: Donors in the United States, Italy and Spain gave samples during acute or convalescent COVID-19. Nucleic acid was either cDNA or gDNA, and it came from T cells, B-cell-depleted T cells, or PBMCs.

Source study methods: From reference gene primer amplification, estimates of nucleated cell counts were derived. Method: immunoSEQ multiplex PCR; TCRdb's copy keeps in-frame clones and lacks some. The V and J calls and clone size come from that table; D and trimming were worked out from the DNA. The sample has approximately 160,000 clones, around nine tenths seen once. The CDR3 totals 11 residues. Per the germline V gene, CDR1 is DFQATT and CDR2 is SNEGSKA (reference sequence). V was clipped by 5 bases and J by 2 bases, with 6 bases between them. The chain carries TRBV20-1 and TRBJ2-5; perhaps TRBD1 as D (5 bases). The receptor comes from a man between 45 and 60 years old with acute or convalescent COVID-19. Sequenced sample: peripheral blood. CDR3 coding DNA: TGCAGTGCTTCAGGGCAAGAGACCCAGTACTTC. It is translated as CSASGQETQYF.